This T cell receptor (beta chain) was sequenced in a study of shared clonotypes between healthy human individuals. The repertoire was sequenced with immunoSEQ multiplex PCR; TCRdb's copy has only in-frame clones and lacks some. The table has about 1.5 million clones, 95% to 99% seen once; the top ten hold 0.45%. Germline values: CDR1 MGHRA, CDR2 YSYEKL. V shed 4 bases, J shed 1 base, and the junction held 4 bases outside the gene matches. The CDR3 has 14 residues. V usage is TRBV4-1 and J usage is TRBJ2-7; 7 bases are shared with TRBD2. The sequenced sample consisted of naive CD4+ T cells sorted from blood. As to subset: CD45RA+ positively selected. The origin of this receptor is a young man in good health. The CDR3 DNA follows: TGCGCCAGCAGCCGCTCCGGGAGGTCCTACGAGCAGTACTTC. This gives the protein CASSRSGRSYEQYF.